These 18 T cell receptor beta chains originate from one sample sequenced in a study of T cell responses to AZD1222 COVID-19 vaccine. Profiled with immunoSEQ multiplex PCR; TCRdb holds only in-frame clones, not every one. The table shows about 70,000 clones, with about 80% occurring only once. The material sequenced was peripheral blood, taken 28 days after the second AZD1222 dose. The origin of the receptors is an adult who received the AZD1222 COVID-19 vaccine.

The chain has TRBV2 and TRBJ1-6; no reliable D call. Per germline, CDR1 SNHLY and CDR2 FYNNEI. Trimming cost V 5 bases and J 2 bases, with 19 bases left between them. This CDR3 has 18 amino acids. CDR3 in amino acids: CASSTGPKSVPYNSPLHF. The DNA of the CDR3 is TGTGCCAGCAGTACCGGACCAAAATCAGTCCCCTATAATTCACCCCTCCACTTT. Full variable domain (rest looked up from reference TRBV2 and TRBJ1-6): EPEVTQTPSHQVTQMGQEVILRCVPISNHLYFYWYRQILGQKVEFLVSFYNNEISEKSEIFDDQFSVERPDGSNFTLKIRSTKLEDSAMYFCASSTGPKSVPYNSPLHFGNGTRLTVT.

This sequence joins TRBV18 and TRBJ1-2; TRBD1 is a possible D gene (6 bases). CDR1 and CDR2 (germline): KGHSH, LQKENI. The CDR3 spans 13 residues. Trimming stripped 3 bases from V and 1 base from J, with 6 bases between. CDR3 sequence reads: CASSPDSNYGYTF. CDR3 sequence (DNA): TGTGCCAGCTCACCGGACAGTAACTATGGCTACACCTTC.

This clone came up a few times. The DNA of the CDR3 is TGTGCCAGCAGCTCGGATGTGAACACTGAAGCTTTCTTT. As protein: CASSSDVNTEAFF. The V gene is TRBV11-3, the J gene TRBJ1-1, with unresolved D. V lost 4 bases, J lost 0 bases, and 6 bases lay in between. Germline lookup yields CDR1 SGHNT and CDR2 YENEEA. The CDR3 runs 13 residues.

This rearrangement joins TRBV11-3 to TRBJ1-6; 9 nucleotides align to TRBD1. This CDR3 is built from 14 residues. The germline V gene has CDR1 SGHNT and CDR2 YENEEA. With 5 bases clipped from V and 8 bases from J, the junction kept 4 bases outside the gene matches. The CDR3 DNA sequence: TGTGCCAGCAGCGTGGGACAGGGTGATTCACCCCTCCACTTT. Protein sequence: CASSVGQGDSPLHF.

The chain combines TRBV10-1 with TRBJ1-5, with a tentative D call TRBD1 (5 bases). Germline CDR1 reads WNHNN; CDR2 reads SYGVQD (reference sequence). The CDR3 has 13 amino acids. Trimming left V 7 bases short and J 2 bases short, with 9 bases between. CDR3 protein: CASNDSRNQPQHF. CDR3 DNA sequence: TGCGCCAGCAATGACAGCCGCAATCAGCCCCAGCATTTT.

This rearrangement joins TRBV7-9 to TRBJ2-7; maybe TRBD1 (6 bases). Germline V gene sequence: CDR1 SEHNR, CDR2 FQNEAQ (reference sequence). CDR3 length: 15 amino acids. With 5 bases removed from V and 2 bases from J, the gap between germline ends came to 16 bases. CDR3 sequence: CASSQTNRDTYEQYF. The CDR3 nucleotides are TGTGCCAGCAGCCAAACCAACAGGGACACCTACGAGCAGTACTTC.

This sequence joins TRBV9 and TRBJ2-7, with TRBD1 matching 7 bases. The ends lost 0 bases at V and 0 bases at J; junction bases unmatched: 3. Germline-derived CDR1 and CDR2 are SGDLS and YYNGEE. The CDR3 consists of 15 residues. CDR3: CASSVEGTDSYEQYF. CDR3 DNA sequence: TGTGCCAGCAGCGTAGAGGGGACAGACTCCTACGAGCAGTACTTC.

V is TRBV12-3 or TRBV12-4 and J is TRBJ1-2, with 7 bases identical to TRBD1. J was trimmed by 7 bases and V by 6 bases; bases with no gene match: 5. CDR3 length: 12 residues. CDR3: CASRTGYLGYTF. As DNA, the CDR3 is TGTGCCAGCAGGACAGGGTACCTTGGCTACACCTTC.

This clone has just a few counts. The gene calls are TRBV7-2 and TRBJ1-6; TRBD1 might be the D (5 bases). Germline loops: CDR1 SGHTA, CDR2 FQGNSA. The CDR3 contains 12 residues. Trimming took off 6 bases at V and 10 bases at J, with 10 bases between the two ends. The CDR3 sequence is CASRGDQSPLHF. CDR3 nucleotides: TGTGCCAGCAGGGGGGATCAATCACCCCTCCACTTT.

The rearrangement links TRBV14 to TRBJ1-1; D possibly corresponds to TRBD1 (6 bases). CDR3 size: 14 residues. V was cut by 5 bases and J by 4 bases, with 14 bases left in between. Germline V CDR1 and CDR2: SGHDN, FVKESK. The CDR3 is CASSRGATSTEAFF. CDR3 in DNA: TGTGCCAGCAGCAGGGGGGCCACATCCACTGAAGCTTTCTTT.

This clone has a single count. V and J are TRBV7-6 and TRBJ1-1, with 7 bases aligning to TRBD1. CDR1 is SGHVS, CDR2 FNYEAQ, per germline. The length of the CDR3 is 16 residues. The V gene end was trimmed by 4 bases and the J gene end by 0 bases; junction bases not matched to a gene: 8. CDR3 protein: CASSSGTAPMNTEAFF. CDR3 coding DNA: TGTGCCAGCAGCTCTGGGACAGCCCCCATGAACACTGAAGCTTTCTTT.

V gene TRBV4-1 combines with J gene TRBJ2-6, with D tentatively TRBD1 (5 bases). CDR1 MGHRA and CDR2 YSYEKL come from the germline V gene. CDR3 length: 16 residues. Trimming cost V 1 base and J 1 base, with 8 bases left between them. The CDR3 DNA sequence: TGCGCCAGCAGCCAAGTAGGGGAATCTGGGGCCAACGTCCTGACTTTC. It yields the protein CASSQVGESGANVLTF.

V gene TRBV4-1 combines with J gene TRBJ1-1; 9 positions agree with TRBD1. CDR1 and CDR2 (germline): MGHRA, YSYEKL. This CDR3 region has 13 residues. Trimming at V came to 6 bases and at J to 4 bases, leaving 3 bases not matched to a gene. The CDR3 spells CASSRQGGTEAFF. For the CDR3, the DNA is TGCGCCAGCAGTAGACAGGGGGGCACTGAAGCTTTCTTT.

The CDR3 nucleotides are TGTGCCAGCAGCAACAGGGGGGTGAATCTAGAGACCCAGTACTTC. Translating it yields CASSNRGVNLETQYF. The V call is TRBV6-5, the J call TRBJ2-5; 8 bases match TRBD1. Germline CDR1 reads MNHEY; CDR2 reads SVGAGI. The CDR3 consists of 15 residues. Trimming removed 6 bases from V and 4 bases from J; junction bases left unmatched: 10.

V usage is TRBV2 and J usage is TRBJ1-5, with unresolved D. The CDR3 runs to 16 residues. Per the germline V gene, CDR1 is SNHLY and CDR2 is FYNNEI. The V and J ends lost 4 bases and 5 bases respectively, with 18 bases between them. The CDR3 DNA reads as TGTGCCAGCAGTGCCTTCCCCTTACCGCAAGATCAGCCCCAGCATTTT. This encodes CASSAFPLPQDQPQHF.

The rearrangement joins TRBV25-1 to TRBJ2-7; D is tentatively TRBD1 or TRBD2 (5 bases each). CDR3 length: 15 residues. Deletions cut 3 bases from V and 4 bases from J, with 16 bases between. Germline CDR1 is MGHDK and CDR2 is SYGVNS. The CDR3: CASSDRDLPSYEQYF. The CDR3 DNA follows: TGTGCCAGCAGTGACCGGGACCTACCTTCTTACGAGCAGTACTTC.

The genes are TRBV28 and TRBJ2-1; 7 bases align to TRBD2. V was clipped by 2 bases and J by 6 bases; unmatched bases: 7. Germline CDR1 MDHEN, CDR2 SYDVKM. The CDR3 is 15 amino acids. CDR3 sequence reads: CASSLGGGISNEQFF. Here the CDR3 DNA reads TGTGCCAGCAGTTTAGGGGGGGGGATCTCCAATGAGCAGTTCTTC.

The J gene is TRBJ2-7, the V gene TRBV11-3; maybe TRBD2 (6 bases). The V end was cut by 5 bases, the J end by 3 bases, with 14 bases between. Germline V CDR1 and CDR2: SGHNT, YENEEA. This CDR3 region has 14 residues. In DNA form, the CDR3 reads TGTGCCAGCAGCCCCTCGGGGGACCTCTACGAGCAGTACTTC. This translates into CASSPSGDLYEQYF.